This TCR beta chain was sequenced for a study of T-cell reconstitution after alpha-beta-depleted transplantation in children. Unique molecular identifiers were incorporated into the prepared TCRbeta library. TCRdb used MiXCR to reprocess the PCR reads, holding one entry per CDR3 protein. The table has over 85,000 distinct CDR3 sequences, over 9% seen once. Ten or more counts support this clonotype. The V segment lost 3 bases and the J segment 7 bases; nucleotides outside the gene matches: 5. The CDR3 is made up of 15 amino acids. Germline V gives CDR1 KGHDR, CDR2 SFDVKD. The chain employs TRBV24-1 and TRBJ1-2, with TRBD1 matching over 12 bases. The receptor was derived from a human donor who donated a stem cell graft to a child with acute lymphoblastic leukemia. The specimen comprised PBMCs from the stem cell graft donor, sampled from the stem cell graft. The CDR3 region has the DNA TGTGCCACCAGTGATGCGGGACAGGGGGCTGGTGGCTACACCTTC. It specifies CATSDAGQGAGGYTF.